The T cell receptor beta chain under discussion was sequenced for a study of spatial heterogeneity in lung cancer. Study information: More beta-chain than alpha-chain sequences were consistently detected. Raw-read counts averaged over ten per unique TCR and UMI combination.

Regarding the study as a whole: Detection of ubiquitous tumor TCRs in blood was higher at resection than follow-up.

The presence of a unique molecular identifier marked each TCR cDNA molecule. TCRdb independently ran MiXCR on the 5' RACE reads; one entry per CDR3 protein. There are around 23,000 distinct CDR3 sequences in the sample; less than 3.5% occur only once, and 25% to 30% lies in the top ten. This clonotype was detected ten times or more. Its cognate antigen is unknown. The ends were cut back, 4 bases at V and 5 bases at J, with 13 bases in the middle. The CDR3 has 14 amino acids. Looked up from germline, CDR1 is SGHRS and CDR2 is YFSETQ. As for time point: sample taken at primary tumor resection. No cells were sorted before sequencing. The whole RNA sequenced was extracted from tumor, nontumor lung or frozen PBMC.

V gene TRBV5-1 combines with J gene TRBJ1-5; possible D gene TRBD1, 5 bases. This specimen was PBMCs, taken at surgery. This clonotype was obtained from a female donor with early-stage non-small cell lung cancer. The CDR3 DNA is TGCGCCAGCAGCACAACAGGTGCCGATCAGCCCCAGCATTTT. Translation: CASSTTGADQPQHF.